Listed below are T cell receptor beta chains from one sample, sequenced in a study of CD8 T cells in ankylosing spondylitis. TCRdb independently ran MiXCR on the 5' RACE reads; one entry per CDR3 protein. The data show 700,000 to 850,000 distinct CDR3 sequences, 12% seen once. The sequenced sample was blood, either unsorted or a sorted T cell fraction (not recorded which). These receptors were collected from a male donor with ankylosing spondylitis. Each CDR3 is given with its conserved first and last residue. The D gene is left open where the match is weak. Part of the rows lack a size; the others show once, few, many or a class for expanded clones.

>many|.|TRBJ1-3|TRBV4-2
TGTGCCAGCAGCCAAGTCGGGGGGCCCGGAAACACCATATATTTT
CASSQVGGPGNTIYF
>.|.|TRBJ1-6|TRBV25-1
TGTGCCAGCACCCCAACTATGGGGAATTCACCCCTCCACTTT
CASTPTMGNSPLHF
>.|.|TRBJ1-1|TRBV20-1
TGCAGTGCTACCCGAGGCGATCTGAACACTGAAGCTTTCTTT
CSATRGDLNTEAFF
>.|TRBD2|TRBJ2-1|TRBV20-1
TGCAGTGCTAGATTACCCGGGACTAGCGGATACAATGAGCAGTTCTTC
CSARLPGTSGYNEQFF
>few|TRBD1|TRBJ1-1|TRBV20-1
TGCAGTGCTAGACGGCAGGGGGCGATGAACACTGAAGCTTTCTTT
CSARRQGAMNTEAFF
>.|.|TRBJ2-7|TRBV11-2
TGTGCCAGCAGCCCGACCTTGGGGCGGGATCCCAGCTCCTACGAGCAGTACTTC
CASSPTLGRDPSSYEQYF
>few|.|TRBJ1-2|TRBV6-2/TRBV6-3
TGTGCCAGCAGTTACTCTCCCAGCAACTATGGCTACACCTTC
CASSYSPSNYGYTF
>.|.|TRBJ2-7|TRBV7-9
TGTGCCAGCAGCTTATCCCAGACAGTTTCCTACGAGCAGTACTTC
CASSLSQTVSYEQYF
>many|.|TRBJ2-2|TRBV6-1
TGTGCCAGCAGGGCCTCATACACCGCGAACACCGGGGAGCTGTTTTTT
CASRASYTANTGELFF
>many|TRBD2|TRBJ2-5|TRBV20-1
TGCAGTGCTAGAGACCGGACTAGCGGAATACAAGAGACCCAGTACTTC
CSARDRTSGIQETQYF
>few|.|TRBJ2-2|TRBV4-1
TGCGCCAGCAGCCATGCGCGAGCGAACACCGGGGAGCTGTTTTTT
CASSHARANTGELFF
>.|TRBD1|TRBJ1-4|TRBV20-1
TGCAGTGCTAGGACAGGGAGTAATGAAAAACTGTTTTTT
CSARTGSNEKLFF
>many|.|TRBJ1-2|TRBV7-2
TGTGCCAGCAGCCCCGACAGGAACTATGGCTACACCTTC
CASSPDRNYGYTF
>few|TRBD1|TRBJ1-2|TRBV7-2
TGTGCCAGCAGCTTATTTGGACAGGGATATGGCTACACCTTC
CASSLFGQGYGYTF
>few|.|TRBJ2-2|TRBV21-1
TGTGCCAGCAGCAAATCGCCGGGACTGGCCAGGGAGCTGTTTTTT
CASSKSPGLARELFF
>few|TRBD1|TRBJ1-2|TRBV7-3
TGTGCCAGCAGCCGGGGGGACAGGGGGCATTACACCTTC
CASSRGDRGHYTF
>many|TRBD1|TRBJ2-7|TRBV29-1
TGCAGCGTTACCGAGACAGGGATCGAATTCGGCGAGCAGTACTTC
CSVTETGIEFGEQYF
>few|.|TRBJ2-1|TRBV9
TGTGCCAGCAGCGTAGAACGGGGGTCCTCCAATGAGCAGTTCTTC
CASSVERGSSNEQFF
>few|.|TRBJ2-7|TRBV20-1
TGCAGTGCTAGAGATAAGGAGAAGTCGTACTTC
CSARDKEKSYF
>.|.|TRBJ2-2|TRBV29-1
TGCAGCGCCCACGGGGGACCCGGGGAGCTGTTTTTT
CSAHGGPGELFF
>few|TRBD2|TRBJ2-1|TRBV30
TGTGCCTGGAGTGCCGCGGGAGGGCGATACAATGAGCAGTTCTTC
CAWSAAGGRYNEQFF
>once|TRBD1|TRBJ2-7|TRBV6-1
TGTGCCAGCAGGGACACAGGGGTCTACGAGCAGTACTTC
CASRDTGVYEQYF
>many|.|TRBJ1-1|TRBV20-1
TGCAGGGCCAAACAGGGTTGGGCCACTGAAGCTTTCTTT
CRAKQGWATEAFF
>few|TRBD1|TRBJ1-1|TRBV5-1
TGCGCCAGCACCCCTACAGGGGAGGCCGCTGAAGCTTTCTTT
CASTPTGEAAEAFF
>many|.|TRBJ2-7|TRBV12-3/TRBV12-4
TGTGCCAGCAGCAGGGGTCTAGCTCCCTACGAGCAGTACTTC
CASSRGLAPYEQYF
>many|.|TRBJ1-4|TRBV20-1
TGCAGTGCAAATCCAGGGTTTGGGAATGAAAAACTGTTTTTT
CSANPGFGNEKLFF
>.|.|TRBJ2-7|TRBV5-4
TGTGCCAGCAGCTTGCGGGGGACATTCTACGAGCAGTACTTC
CASSLRGTFYEQYF
>.|TRBD2|TRBJ2-3|TRBV28
TGTGCCAGCAGTCAGCGGGGGAGTCGGGCAGATACGCAGTATTTT
CASSQRGSRADTQYF
>.|.|TRBJ2-1|TRBV7-2
TGTGCCAGCAGCACCCCCTCGCCTGAGCGGTTCTTC
CASSTPSPERFF
>.|.|TRBJ2-1|TRBV7-2
TGTGCCAGCAGCTTATCCTTCTACCCTGAGAATGAGCAGTTCTTC
CASSLSFYPENEQFF
>many|TRBD1|TRBJ1-2|TRBV20-1
TGCAGCGCCGGTCCAGGGGGCTATGGCTACACCTTC
CSAGPGGYGYTF
>few|.|TRBJ1-3|TRBV6-1
TGTGCCAGCAGTCGGGGGATCCCTGGAAACACCATATATTTT
CASSRGIPGNTIYF
>few|.|TRBJ1-5|TRBV27
TGTGCCAGCAGTTTAAACCGGGGCAGAGGGAATCAGCCCCAGCATTTT
CASSLNRGRGNQPQHF
>few|.|TRBJ1-2|TRBV12-3/TRBV12-4
TGTGCCAGCAGTTTCAGGGGCAATCCGTCCTATGGCTACACCTTC
CASSFRGNPSYGYTF